This T cell receptor beta chain is drawn from a study of blood T cell repertoires in COVID-19. Study-wide background: PBMCs, B-cell-depleted T cells, or T cells were the source of the cDNA or gDNA that made up the material.

The CDR3 consists of 15 residues. Trimming removed 0 bases at V and 2 bases at J, with 11 bases between. CDR1 is SGDLS and CDR2 is YYNGEE in the germline V gene. One Seattle source followed patients from active infection through their disease course. Assay: immunoSEQ multiplex PCR; the TCRdb copy retains only in-frame clones and omits some. Seen here are roughly 50,000 clones, approximately 83% observed once, and the top ten hold approximately 33%. The gene calls are TRBV9 and TRBJ2-5; D not certain. This TCR came from a woman older than 75 with COVID-19, enrolled during active disease. Sequencing input: peripheral blood. CDR3 nucleotides: TGTGCCAGCAGCGTAGCCCCAGAGAGGCAAGAGACCCAGTACTTC. Amino acid sequence: CASSVAPERQETQYF.